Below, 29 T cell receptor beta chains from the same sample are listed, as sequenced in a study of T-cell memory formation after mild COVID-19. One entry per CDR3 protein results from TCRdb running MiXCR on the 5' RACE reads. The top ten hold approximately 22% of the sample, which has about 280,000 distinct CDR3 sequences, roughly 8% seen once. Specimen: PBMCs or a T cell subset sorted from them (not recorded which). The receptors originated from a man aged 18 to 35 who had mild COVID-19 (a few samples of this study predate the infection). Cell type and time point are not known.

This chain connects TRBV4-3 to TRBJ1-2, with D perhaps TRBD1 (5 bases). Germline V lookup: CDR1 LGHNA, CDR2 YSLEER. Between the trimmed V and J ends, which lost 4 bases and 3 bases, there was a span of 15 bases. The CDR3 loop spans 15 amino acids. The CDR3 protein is CASSLGGGSHYGYTF. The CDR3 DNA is TGCGCCAGCAGCCTCGGGGGGGGAAGCCACTATGGCTACACCTTC.

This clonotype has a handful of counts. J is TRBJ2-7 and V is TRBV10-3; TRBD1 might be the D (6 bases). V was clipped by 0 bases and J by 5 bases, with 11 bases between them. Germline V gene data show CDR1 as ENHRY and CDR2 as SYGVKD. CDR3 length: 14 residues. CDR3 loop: CAISESRTADEQYF. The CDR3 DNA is TGTGCCATCAGTGAGTCTAGGACAGCCGACGAGCAGTACTTC.

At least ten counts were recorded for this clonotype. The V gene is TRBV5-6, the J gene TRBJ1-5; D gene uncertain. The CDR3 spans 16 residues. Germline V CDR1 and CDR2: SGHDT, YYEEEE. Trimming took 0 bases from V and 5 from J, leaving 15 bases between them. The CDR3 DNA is TGTGCCAGCAGCTTGGGCGGAAGGACTTACGATCAGCCCCAGCATTTT. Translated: CASSLGGRTYDQPQHF.

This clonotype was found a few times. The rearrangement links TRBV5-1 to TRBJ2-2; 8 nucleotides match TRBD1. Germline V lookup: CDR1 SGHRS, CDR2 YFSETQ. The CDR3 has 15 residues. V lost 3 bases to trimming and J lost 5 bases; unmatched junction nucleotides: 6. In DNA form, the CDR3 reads TGCGCCAGCAGCTCGATGGACAGGGATACCGGGGAGCTGTTTTTT. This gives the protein CASSSMDRDTGELFF.

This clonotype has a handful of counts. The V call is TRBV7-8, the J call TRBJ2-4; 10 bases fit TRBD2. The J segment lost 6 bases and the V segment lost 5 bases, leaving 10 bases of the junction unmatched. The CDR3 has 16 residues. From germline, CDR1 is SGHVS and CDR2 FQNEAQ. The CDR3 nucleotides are TGTGCCAGCAGCCCCGAGACTAGCGGGTTGGGAAACATTCAGTACTTC. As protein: CASSPETSGLGNIQYF.

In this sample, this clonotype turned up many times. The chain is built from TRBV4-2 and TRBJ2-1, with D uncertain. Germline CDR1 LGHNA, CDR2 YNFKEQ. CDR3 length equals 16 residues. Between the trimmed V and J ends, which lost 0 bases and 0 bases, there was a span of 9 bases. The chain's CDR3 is CASSQEGSTSYNEQFF. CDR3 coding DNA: TGTGCCAGCAGCCAAGAGGGATCTACCTCCTACAATGAGCAGTTCTTC.

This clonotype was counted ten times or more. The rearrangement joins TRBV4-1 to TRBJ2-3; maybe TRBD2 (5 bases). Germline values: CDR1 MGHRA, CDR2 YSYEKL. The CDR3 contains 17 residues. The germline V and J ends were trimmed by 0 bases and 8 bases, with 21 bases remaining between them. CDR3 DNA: TGCGCCAGCAGCCAAGATAGAGATGGCGGGCCGTCAGGTACGCAGTATTTT. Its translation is CASSQDRDGGPSGTQYF.

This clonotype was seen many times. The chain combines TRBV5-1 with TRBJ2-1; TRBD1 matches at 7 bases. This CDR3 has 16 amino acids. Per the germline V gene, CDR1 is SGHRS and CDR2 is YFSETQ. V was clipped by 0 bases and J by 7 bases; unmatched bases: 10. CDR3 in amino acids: CASSLAEGQLGNEQFF. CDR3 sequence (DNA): TGCGCCAGCAGCTTGGCCGAGGGACAGTTAGGGAATGAGCAGTTCTTC.

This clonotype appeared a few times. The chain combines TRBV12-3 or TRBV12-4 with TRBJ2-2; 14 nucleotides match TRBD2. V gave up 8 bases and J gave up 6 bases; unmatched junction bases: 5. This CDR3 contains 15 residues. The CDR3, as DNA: TGTGCCAGCTGCAGACTAGCGGGGGGGCCCGGGGAGCTGTTTTTT. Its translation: CASCRLAGGPGELFF.

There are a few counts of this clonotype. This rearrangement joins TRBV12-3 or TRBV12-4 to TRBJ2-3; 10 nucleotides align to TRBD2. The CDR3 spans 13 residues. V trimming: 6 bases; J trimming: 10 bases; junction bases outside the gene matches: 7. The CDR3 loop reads CASRGTSVGPQYF. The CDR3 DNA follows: TGTGCCAGCAGGGGGACTAGCGTTGGGCCGCAGTATTTT.

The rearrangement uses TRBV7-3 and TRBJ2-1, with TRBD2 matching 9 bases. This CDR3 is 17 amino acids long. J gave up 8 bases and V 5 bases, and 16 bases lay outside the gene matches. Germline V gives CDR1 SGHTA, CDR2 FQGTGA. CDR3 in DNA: TGTGCCAGCAGCCCGTCGGGGGCGGGGGGGCTTCGAGATGAGCAGTTCTTC. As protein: CASSPSGAGGLRDEQFF.

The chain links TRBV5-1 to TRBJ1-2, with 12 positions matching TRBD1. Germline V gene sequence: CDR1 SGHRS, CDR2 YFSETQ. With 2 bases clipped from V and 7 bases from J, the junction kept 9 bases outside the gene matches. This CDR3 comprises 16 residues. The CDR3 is CASSLNPGQGARGYTF. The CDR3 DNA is TGCGCCAGCAGCTTAAACCCGGGACAGGGGGCGCGTGGCTACACCTTC. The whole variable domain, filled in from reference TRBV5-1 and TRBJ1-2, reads KAGVTQTPRYLIKTRGQQVTLSCSPISGHRSVSWYQQTPGQGLQFLFEYFSETQRNKGNFPGRFSGRQFSNSRSEMNVSTLELGDSALYLCASSLNPGQGARGYTFGSGTRLTVV.

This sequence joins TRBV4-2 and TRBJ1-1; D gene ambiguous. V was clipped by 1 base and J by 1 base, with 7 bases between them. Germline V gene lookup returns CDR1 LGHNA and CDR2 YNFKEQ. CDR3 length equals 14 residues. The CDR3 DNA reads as TGTGCCAGCAGCCAAGCGGTCGAGAACACTGAAGCTTTCTTT. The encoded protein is CASSQAVENTEAFF.

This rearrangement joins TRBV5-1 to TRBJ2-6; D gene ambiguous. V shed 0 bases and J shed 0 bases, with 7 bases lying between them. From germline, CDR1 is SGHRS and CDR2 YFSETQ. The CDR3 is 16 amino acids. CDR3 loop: CASSLALSSGANVLTF. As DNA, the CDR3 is TGCGCCAGCAGCTTGGCCCTTAGCTCTGGGGCCAACGTCCTGACTTTC.

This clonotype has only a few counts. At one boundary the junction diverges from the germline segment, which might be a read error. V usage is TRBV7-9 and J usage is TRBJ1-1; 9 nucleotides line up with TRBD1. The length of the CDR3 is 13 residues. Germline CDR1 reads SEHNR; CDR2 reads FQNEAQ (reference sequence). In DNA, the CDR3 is TGTGCCAGCAGCTTTCCGGGACAGGGTTGCCCTGTCTTT. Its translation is CASSFPGQGCPVF.

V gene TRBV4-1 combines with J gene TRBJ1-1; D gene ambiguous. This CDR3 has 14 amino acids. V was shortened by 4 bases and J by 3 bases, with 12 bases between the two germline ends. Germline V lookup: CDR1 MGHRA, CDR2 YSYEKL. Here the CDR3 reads CASSLGRWDTEAFF. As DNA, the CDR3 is TGCGCCAGCAGCCTTGGTAGATGGGACACTGAAGCTTTCTTT.

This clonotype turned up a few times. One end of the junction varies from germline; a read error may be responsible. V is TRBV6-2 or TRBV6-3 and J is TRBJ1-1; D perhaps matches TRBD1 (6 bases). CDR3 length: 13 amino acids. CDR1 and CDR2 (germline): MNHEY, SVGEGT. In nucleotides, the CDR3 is TGTGCCAGCAGACGCAGCCGGGACACCGAAGCTTTCTTT. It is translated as CASRRSRDTEAFF.

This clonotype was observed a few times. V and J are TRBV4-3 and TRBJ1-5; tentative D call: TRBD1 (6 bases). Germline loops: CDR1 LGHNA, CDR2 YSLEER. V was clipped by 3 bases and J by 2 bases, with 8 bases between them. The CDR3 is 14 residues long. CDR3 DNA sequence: TGCGCCAGCAGCCAGGACAGTCGCAATCAGCCCCAGCATTTT. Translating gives CASSQDSRNQPQHF.

The CDR3 coding sequence is TGCGCCAGCAGCCAAGATTACGGGTTGGCCTATGGCTACACCTTC. Its translation: CASSQDYGLAYGYTF. The rearrangement joins TRBV4-3 to TRBJ1-2; D not resolved. V lost 0 bases, J lost 4 bases, and 12 bases lay in between. Germline values: CDR1 LGHNA, CDR2 YSLEER. There are 15 residues in the CDR3.

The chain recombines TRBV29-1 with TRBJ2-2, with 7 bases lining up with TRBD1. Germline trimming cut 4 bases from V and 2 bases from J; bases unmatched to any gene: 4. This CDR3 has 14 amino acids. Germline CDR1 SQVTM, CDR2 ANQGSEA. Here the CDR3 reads CSVVGTVNTGELFF. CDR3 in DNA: TGCAGCGTTGTCGGGACAGTAAACACCGGGGAGCTGTTTTTT.

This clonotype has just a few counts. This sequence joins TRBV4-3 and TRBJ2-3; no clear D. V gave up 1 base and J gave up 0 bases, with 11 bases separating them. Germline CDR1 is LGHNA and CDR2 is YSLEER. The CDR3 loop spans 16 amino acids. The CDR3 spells CASSQGTSRSTDTQYF. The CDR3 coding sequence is TGCGCCAGCAGCCAAGGGACCTCAAGGAGCACAGATACGCAGTATTTT.

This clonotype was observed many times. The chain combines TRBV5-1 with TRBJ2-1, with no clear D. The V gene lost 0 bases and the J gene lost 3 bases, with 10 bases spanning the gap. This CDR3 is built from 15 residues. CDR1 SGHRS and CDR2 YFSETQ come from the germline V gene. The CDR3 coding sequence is TGCGCCAGCAGCTTGGTAAAGAACGACTACAATGAGCAGTTCTTC. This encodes CASSLVKNDYNEQFF. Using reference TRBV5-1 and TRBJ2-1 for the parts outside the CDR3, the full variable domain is KAGVTQTPRYLIKTRGQQVTLSCSPISGHRSVSWYQQTPGQGLQFLFEYFSETQRNKGNFPGRFSGRQFSNSRSEMNVSTLELGDSALYLCASSLVKNDYNEQFFGPGTRLTVL.

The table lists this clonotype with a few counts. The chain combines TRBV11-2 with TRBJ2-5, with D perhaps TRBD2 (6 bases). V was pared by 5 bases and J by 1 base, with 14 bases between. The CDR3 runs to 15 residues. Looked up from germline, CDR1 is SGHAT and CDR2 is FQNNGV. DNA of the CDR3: TGTGCCAGCAGCGGACCCCCGACTAGCCAAGAGACCCAGTACTTC. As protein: CASSGPPTSQETQYF.

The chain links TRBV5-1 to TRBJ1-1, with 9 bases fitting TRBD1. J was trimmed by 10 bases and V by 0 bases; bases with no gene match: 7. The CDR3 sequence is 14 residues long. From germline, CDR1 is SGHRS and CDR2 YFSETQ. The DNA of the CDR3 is TGCGCCAGCAGCTTGGCGGGACAGGGAACAGGAGCTTTCTTT. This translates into CASSLAGQGTGAFF.

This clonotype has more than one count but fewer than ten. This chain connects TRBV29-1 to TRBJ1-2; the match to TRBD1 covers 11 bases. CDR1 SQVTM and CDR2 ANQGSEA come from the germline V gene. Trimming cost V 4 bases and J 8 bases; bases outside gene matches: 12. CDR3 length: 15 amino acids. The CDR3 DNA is TGCAGCGTTGGGGACTCGAGGACAGGGGGCGGAGGCTACACCTTC. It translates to CSVGDSRTGGGGYTF.

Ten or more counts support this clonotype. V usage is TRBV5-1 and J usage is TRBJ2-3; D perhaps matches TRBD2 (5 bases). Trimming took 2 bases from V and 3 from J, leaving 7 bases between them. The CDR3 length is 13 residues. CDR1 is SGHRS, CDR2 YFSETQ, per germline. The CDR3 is CASSLEGTDTQYF. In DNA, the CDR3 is TGCGCCAGCAGCTTAGAGGGTACAGATACGCAGTATTTT.

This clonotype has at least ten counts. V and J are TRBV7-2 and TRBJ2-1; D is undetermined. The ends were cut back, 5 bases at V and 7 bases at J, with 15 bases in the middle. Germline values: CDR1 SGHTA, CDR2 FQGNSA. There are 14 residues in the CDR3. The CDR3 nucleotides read TGTGCCAGCAGCCGAGACACCACCGGGAATGAGCAGTTCTTC. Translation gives CASSRDTTGNEQFF.

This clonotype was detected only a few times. CDR3 sequence (DNA): TGCGCCAGCAGCTTGGCCTGGGACCCGATACGGGTTGGCTACACCTTC. Its protein product is CASSLAWDPIRVGYTF. This rearrangement joins TRBV5-1 to TRBJ1-2; possible D gene TRBD1, 5 bases. Germline values: CDR1 SGHRS, CDR2 YFSETQ. V was trimmed by 0 bases and J by 7 bases, leaving 19 bases between them. The CDR3 length is 16 residues.

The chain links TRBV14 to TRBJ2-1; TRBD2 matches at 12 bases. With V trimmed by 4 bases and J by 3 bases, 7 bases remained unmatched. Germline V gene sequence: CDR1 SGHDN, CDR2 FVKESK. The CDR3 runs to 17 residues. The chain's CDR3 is CASSRRLLAGGYNEQFF. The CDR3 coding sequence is TGTGCCAGCAGCCGCAGGCTACTAGCGGGGGGCTACAATGAGCAGTTCTTC.